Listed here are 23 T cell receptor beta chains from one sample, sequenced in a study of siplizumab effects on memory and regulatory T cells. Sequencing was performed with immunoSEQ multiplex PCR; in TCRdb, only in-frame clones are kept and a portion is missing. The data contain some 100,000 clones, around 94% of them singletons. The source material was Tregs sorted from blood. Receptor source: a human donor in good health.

CDR3 nucleotide sequence: TGTGCCAGCAGTTACTCGAATTACAGGGTTAACACTGAAGCTTTCTTT. This gives the protein CASSYSNYRVNTEAFF. The chain is built from TRBV6-5 and TRBJ1-1; possible D gene TRBD1, 6 bases. The CDR3 runs to 16 residues. The germline V and J ends were trimmed by 0 bases and 2 bases, with 13 bases remaining between them. Germline lookup yields CDR1 MNHEY and CDR2 SVGAGI.

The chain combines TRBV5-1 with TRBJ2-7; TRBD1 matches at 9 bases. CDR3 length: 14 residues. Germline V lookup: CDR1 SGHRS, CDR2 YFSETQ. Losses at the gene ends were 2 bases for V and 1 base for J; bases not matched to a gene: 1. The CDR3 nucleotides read TGCGCCAGCAGCTTCGGACAGGGGTCCTACGAGCAGTACTTC. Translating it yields CASSFGQGSYEQYF.

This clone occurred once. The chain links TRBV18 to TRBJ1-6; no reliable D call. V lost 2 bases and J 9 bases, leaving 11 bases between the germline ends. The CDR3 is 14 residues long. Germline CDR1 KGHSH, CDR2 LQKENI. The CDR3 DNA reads TGTGCCAGCTCACCAGGGCAAATGAGTTCACCCCTCCACTTT. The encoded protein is CASSPGQMSSPLHF.

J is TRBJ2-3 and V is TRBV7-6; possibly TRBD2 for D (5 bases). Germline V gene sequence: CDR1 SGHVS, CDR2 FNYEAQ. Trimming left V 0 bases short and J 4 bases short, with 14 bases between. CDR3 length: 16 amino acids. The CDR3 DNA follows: TGTGCCAGCAGCTTAGCGTCAGGACTTACGGCAGATACGCAGTATTTT. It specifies CASSLASGLTADTQYF.

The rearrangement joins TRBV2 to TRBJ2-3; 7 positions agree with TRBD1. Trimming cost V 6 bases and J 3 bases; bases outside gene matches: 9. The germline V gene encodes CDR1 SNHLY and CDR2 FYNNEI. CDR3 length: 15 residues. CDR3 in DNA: TGTGCCAGCAGGTCAACCGGGACAGAAACAGATACGCAGTATTTT. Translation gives CASRSTGTETDTQYF. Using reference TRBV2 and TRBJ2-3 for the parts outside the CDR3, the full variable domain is EPEVTQTPSHQVTQMGQEVILRCVPISNHLYFYWYRQILGQKVEFLVSFYNNEISEKSEIFDDQFSVERPDGSNFTLKIRSTKLEDSAMYFCASRSTGTETDTQYFGPGTRLTVL.

Here the CDR3 DNA reads TGTGCCAGCAGCTTAGAGTTGGGGGGGAAAGCTTTCTTT. Translating it yields CASSLELGGKAFF. This chain connects TRBV7-3 to TRBJ1-1; D may be TRBD1 (5 bases). The CDR3 extends over 13 amino acids. Germline V lookup: CDR1 SGHTA, CDR2 FQGTGA. V lost 2 bases to trimming and J lost 9 bases, with 13 bases between them.

The CDR3 DNA reads TGTGCCTGGAGTGTTTTCCAGTCCAATCAGCCCCAGCATTTT. It yields the protein CAWSVFQSNQPQHF. The rearrangement links TRBV30 to TRBJ1-5; D uncertain. The CDR3 sequence is 14 residues long. Trimming took off 0 bases at V and 3 bases at J, with 9 bases between the two ends. Looked up from germline, CDR1 is GTSNPN and CDR2 is SVGIG (reference sequence). Combining the CDR3 with reference TRBV30 and TRBJ1-5 gives the whole variable domain SQTIHQWPATLVQPVGSPLSLECTVEGTSNPNLYWYRQAAGRGLQLLFYSVGIGQISSEVPQNLSASRPQDRQFILSSKKLLLSDSGFYLCAWSVFQSNQPQHFGDGTRLSIL.

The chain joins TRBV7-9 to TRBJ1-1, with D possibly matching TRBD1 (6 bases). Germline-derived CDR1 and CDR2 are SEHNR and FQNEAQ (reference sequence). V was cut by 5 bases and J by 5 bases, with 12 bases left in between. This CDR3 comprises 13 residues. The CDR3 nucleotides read TGTGCCAGCAGCCCGGACAGAAAAACTGAAGCTTTCTTT. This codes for CASSPDRKTEAFF.

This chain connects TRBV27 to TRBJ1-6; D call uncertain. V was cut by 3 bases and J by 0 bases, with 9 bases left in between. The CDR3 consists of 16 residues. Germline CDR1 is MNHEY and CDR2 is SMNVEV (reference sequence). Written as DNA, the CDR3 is TGTGCCAGCAGTTTGGTTTTGGGCTCCTATAATTCACCCCTCCACTTT. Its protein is CASSLVLGSYNSPLHF.

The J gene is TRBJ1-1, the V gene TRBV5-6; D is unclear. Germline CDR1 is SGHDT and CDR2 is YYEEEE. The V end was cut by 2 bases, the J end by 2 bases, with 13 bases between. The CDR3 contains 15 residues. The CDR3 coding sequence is TGTGCCAGCAGCTTAGGGTTACAGAGAAACACTGAAGCTTTCTTT. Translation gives CASSLGLQRNTEAFF.

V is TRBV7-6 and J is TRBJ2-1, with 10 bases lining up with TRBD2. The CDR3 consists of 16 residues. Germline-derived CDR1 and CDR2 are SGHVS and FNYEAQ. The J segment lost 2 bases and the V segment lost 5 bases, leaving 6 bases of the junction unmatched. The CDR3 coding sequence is TGTGCCAGCAGCAGAATAGCGGGAGGTCCCTACAATGAGCAGTTCTTC. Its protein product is CASSRIAGGPYNEQFF.

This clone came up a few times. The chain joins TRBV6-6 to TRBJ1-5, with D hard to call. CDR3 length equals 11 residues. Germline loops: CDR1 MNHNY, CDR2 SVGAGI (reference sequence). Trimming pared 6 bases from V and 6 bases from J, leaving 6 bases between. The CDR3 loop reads CASSPGQPQHF. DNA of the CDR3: TGTGCCAGCAGCCCCGGTCAGCCCCAGCATTTT.

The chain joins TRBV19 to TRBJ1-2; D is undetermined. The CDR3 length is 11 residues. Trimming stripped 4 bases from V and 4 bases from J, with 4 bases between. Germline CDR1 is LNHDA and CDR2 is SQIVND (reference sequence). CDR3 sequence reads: CASSTFYGYTF. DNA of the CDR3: TGTGCCAGTAGTACCTTCTATGGCTACACCTTC.

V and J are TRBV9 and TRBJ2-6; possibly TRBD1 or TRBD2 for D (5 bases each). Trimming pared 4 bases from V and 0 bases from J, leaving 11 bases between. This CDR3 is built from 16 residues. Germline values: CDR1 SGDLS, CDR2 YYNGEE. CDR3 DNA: TGTGCCAGCAGCCCACAGGCGGGCTCTGGGGCCAACGTCCTGACTTTC. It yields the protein CASSPQAGSGANVLTF.

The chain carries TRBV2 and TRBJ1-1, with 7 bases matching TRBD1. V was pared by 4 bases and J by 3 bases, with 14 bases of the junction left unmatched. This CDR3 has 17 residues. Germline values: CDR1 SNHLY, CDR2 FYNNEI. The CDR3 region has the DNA TGTGCCAGCAGTGCCCGTCGCGCGACAGGGTTGTACACTGAAGCTTTCTTT. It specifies CASSARRATGLYTEAFF.

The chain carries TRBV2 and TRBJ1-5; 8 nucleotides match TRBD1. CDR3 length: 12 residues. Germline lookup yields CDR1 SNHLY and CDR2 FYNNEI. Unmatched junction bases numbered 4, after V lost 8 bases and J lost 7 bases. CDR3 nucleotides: TGTGCCAGCGACAGGGGACAACAGCCCCAGCATTTT. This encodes CASDRGQQPQHF.

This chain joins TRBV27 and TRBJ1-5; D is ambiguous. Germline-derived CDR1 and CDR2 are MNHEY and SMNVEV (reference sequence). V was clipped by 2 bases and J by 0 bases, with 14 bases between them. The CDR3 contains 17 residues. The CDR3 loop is CASSLRSPYHSNQPQHF. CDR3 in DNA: TGTGCCAGCAGTTTAAGGAGCCCTTACCATAGCAATCAGCCCCAGCATTTT.

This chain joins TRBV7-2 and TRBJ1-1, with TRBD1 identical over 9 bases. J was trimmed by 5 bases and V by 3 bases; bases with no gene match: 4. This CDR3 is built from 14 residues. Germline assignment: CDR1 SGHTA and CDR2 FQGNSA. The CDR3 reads CASSLAGTGTEAFF. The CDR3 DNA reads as TGTGCCAGCAGCTTGGCAGGGACAGGGACTGAAGCTTTCTTT.

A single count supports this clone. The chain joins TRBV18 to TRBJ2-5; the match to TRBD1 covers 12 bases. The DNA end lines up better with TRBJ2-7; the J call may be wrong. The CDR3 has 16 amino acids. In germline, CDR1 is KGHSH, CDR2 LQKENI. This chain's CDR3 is CASSPGRDRGPYEQYF. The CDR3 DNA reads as TGTGCCAGCTCACCCGGCCGGGACAGGGGGCCCTACGAGCAGTACTTC.

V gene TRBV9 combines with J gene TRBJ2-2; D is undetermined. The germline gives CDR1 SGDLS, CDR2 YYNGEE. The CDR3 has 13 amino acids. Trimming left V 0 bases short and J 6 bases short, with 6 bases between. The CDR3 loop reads CASSVVQAGELFF. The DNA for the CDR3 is TGTGCCAGCAGCGTAGTGCAGGCCGGGGAGCTGTTTTTT.

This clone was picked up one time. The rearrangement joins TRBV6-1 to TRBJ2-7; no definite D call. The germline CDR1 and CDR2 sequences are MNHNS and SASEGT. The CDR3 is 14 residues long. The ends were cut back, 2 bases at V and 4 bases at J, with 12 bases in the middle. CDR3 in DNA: TGTGCCAGCAGTGAACGGGTGATTGGGTACGAGCAGTACTTC. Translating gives CASSERVIGYEQYF.

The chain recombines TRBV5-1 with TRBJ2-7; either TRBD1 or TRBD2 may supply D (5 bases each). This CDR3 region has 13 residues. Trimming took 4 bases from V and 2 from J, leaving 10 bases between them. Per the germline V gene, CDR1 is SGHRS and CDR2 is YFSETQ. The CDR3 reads CASSMVGAYEQYF. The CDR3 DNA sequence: TGCGCCAGCAGCATGGTGGGGGCCTACGAGCAGTACTTC.

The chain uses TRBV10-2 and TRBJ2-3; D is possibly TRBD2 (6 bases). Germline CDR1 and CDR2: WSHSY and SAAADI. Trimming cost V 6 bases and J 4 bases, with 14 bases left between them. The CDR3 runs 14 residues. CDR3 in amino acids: CASSQTGRPDTQYF. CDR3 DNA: TGCGCCAGCAGCCAGACCGGGAGACCAGATACGCAGTATTTT.